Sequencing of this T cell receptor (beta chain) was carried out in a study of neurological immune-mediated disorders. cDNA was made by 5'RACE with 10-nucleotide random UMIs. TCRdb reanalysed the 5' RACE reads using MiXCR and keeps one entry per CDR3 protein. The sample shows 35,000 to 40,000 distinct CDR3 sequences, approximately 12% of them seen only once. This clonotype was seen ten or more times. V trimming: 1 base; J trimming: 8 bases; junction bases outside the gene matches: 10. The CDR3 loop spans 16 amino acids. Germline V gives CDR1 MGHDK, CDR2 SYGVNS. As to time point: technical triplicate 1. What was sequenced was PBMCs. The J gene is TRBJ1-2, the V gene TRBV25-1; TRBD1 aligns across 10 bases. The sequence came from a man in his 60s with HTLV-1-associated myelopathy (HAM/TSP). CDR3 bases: TGTGCCAGCAGTGAATCGGGGACAGGGGCCTCGGGAGGCTACACCTTC. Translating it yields CASSESGTGASGGYTF.